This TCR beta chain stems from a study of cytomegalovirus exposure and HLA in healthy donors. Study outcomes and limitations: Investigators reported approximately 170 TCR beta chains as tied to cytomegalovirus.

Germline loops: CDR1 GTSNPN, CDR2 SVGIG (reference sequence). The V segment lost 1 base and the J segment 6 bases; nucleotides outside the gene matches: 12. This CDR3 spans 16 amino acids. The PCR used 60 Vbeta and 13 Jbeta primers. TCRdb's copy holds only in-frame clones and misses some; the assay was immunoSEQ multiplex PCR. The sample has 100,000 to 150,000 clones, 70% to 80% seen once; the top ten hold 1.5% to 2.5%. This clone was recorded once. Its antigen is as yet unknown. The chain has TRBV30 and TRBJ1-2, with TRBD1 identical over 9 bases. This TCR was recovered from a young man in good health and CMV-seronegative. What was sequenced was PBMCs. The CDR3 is CAWSDRGRIDKNGYTF. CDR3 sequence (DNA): TGTGCCTGGAGTGACAGGGGGCGCATCGATAAAAATGGCTACACCTTC.